This TCR beta chain stems from a study of shared clonotypes between healthy human individuals. Germline CDR1 SGHTS, CDR2 YDEGEE. CDR3 length equals 14 residues. The V and J ends lost 0 bases and 4 bases, in that order; junction bases with no gene match: 3. Unsorted PBMC replicate PCRs used approximately 290 ng DNA, 25,000 to 30,000 T cell genomes. What was sequenced on ten immunoSEQ deep assay plates was unsorted PBMC DNA. Assay used: immunoSEQ multiplex PCR; TCRdb lists only in-frame clones, some missing. The data contain over 400,000 clones, roughly 80% of them singletons. The rearrangement uses TRBV5-8 and TRBJ1-2, with 7 positions matching TRBD1. The receptor's source is a woman aged 35 to 49 in good health. Some clones in this sample may be carry-over from other donors' samples. The sample comprised PBMCs. CDR3 sequence: CASSLDPGGYGYTF. The CDR3 DNA reads TGTGCCAGCAGCTTGGACCCAGGGGGCTATGGCTACACCTTC.